Presented here are 24 T cell receptor beta chains from one specimen sequenced in a study of cytomegalovirus exposure and HLA in healthy donors. 13 Jbeta primers and 60 Vbeta primers were used for the PCR. Generated by immunoSEQ multiplex PCR, the TCRdb table keeps only in-frame clones and is missing some. The data hold 200,000 to 250,000 clones, with about four fifths observed a single time. What was sequenced was PBMCs. These receptors all stem from a woman in her 50s in good health and CMV-seropositive.

V gene TRBV2 combines with J gene TRBJ1-1; a possible D gene is TRBD1 (6 bases). The CDR3 loop spans 15 amino acids. The V end was cut by 6 bases, the J end by 3 bases, with 17 bases between. CDR1 is SNHLY and CDR2 is FYNNEI in the germline V gene. DNA for the CDR3: TGTGCCAGCAGATGGAACAGTGGGGGCGACACTGAAGCTTTCTTT. Amino acid sequence: CASRWNSGGDTEAFF.

This sequence joins TRBV7-2 and TRBJ2-7; weak D call: TRBD2 (7 bases). Trimming took off 2 bases at V and 0 bases at J, with 17 bases between the two ends. CDR1 and CDR2 from the germline V gene are SGHTA and FQGNSA. The CDR3 loop spans 17 amino acids. The CDR3 loop reads CASSLFAGAVNSYEQYF. The CDR3 DNA follows: TGTGCCAGCAGCTTATTTGCGGGGGCAGTAAACTCCTACGAGCAGTACTTC.

Details on this clone: The junction departs from the called germline gene at one end, perhaps through a read error. The rearrangement joins TRBV7-9 to TRBJ2-5; the match to TRBD2 covers 7 bases. The CDR3 is 16 residues long. Germline V gene sequence: CDR1 SEHNR, CDR2 FQNEAQ (reference sequence). CDR3 sequence reads: CSSSFGPSGVQETQYF. CDR3 DNA: TGTTCCAGCAGCTTTGGGCCTAGCGGTGTCCAAGAGACCCAGTACTTC.

The chain carries TRBV6-1 and TRBJ2-3; 7 bases are a match to TRBD2. Germline V gene lookup returns CDR1 MNHNS and CDR2 SASEGT. CDR3 size: 15 residues. Trimming at V came to 7 bases and at J to 7 bases, leaving 14 bases not matched to a gene. CDR3 in amino acids: CASTSLADVPNTQYF. CDR3 bases: TGTGCCAGCACCTCCCTAGCGGATGTACCGAATACGCAGTATTTT.

The chain recombines TRBV4-2 with TRBJ1-6; weak D call: TRBD1 (6 bases). Germline V gene sequence: CDR1 LGHNA, CDR2 YNFKEQ. V gave up 4 bases and J gave up 8 bases, with 12 bases separating them. The CDR3 spans 14 residues. CDR3 region: CASSLQGNDSPLHF. The CDR3 nucleotides read TGTGCCAGCAGCCTACAGGGTAATGATTCACCCCTCCACTTT.

The chain employs TRBV6-1 and TRBJ2-5, with TRBD2 identical over 7 bases. Germline loops: CDR1 MNHNS, CDR2 SASEGT. The CDR3 extends over 16 amino acids. Trimming cost V 2 bases and J 2 bases; bases outside gene matches: 8. CDR3 DNA: TGTGCCAGCAGTGAAAGCCTCGGGGGGACGCAAGAGACCCAGTACTTC. Protein sequence: CASSESLGGTQETQYF.

The V and J genes are TRBV14 and TRBJ2-6; D gene unclear. The ends were cut back, 6 bases at V and 0 bases at J, with 9 bases in the middle. From germline, CDR1 is SGHDN and CDR2 FVKESK. The CDR3 is 15 amino acids. Here the CDR3 DNA reads TGTGCCAGCAGAAGGTACTACTCTGGGGCCAACGTCCTGACTTTC. It codes for CASRRYYSGANVLTF.

This chain links TRBV2 with TRBJ2-7; 10 positions match TRBD1. The germline CDR1 and CDR2 sequences are SNHLY and FYNNEI. The CDR3 loop spans 13 amino acids. J was trimmed by 4 bases and V by 6 bases; bases with no gene match: 3. The CDR3 protein is CASSRQGAYEQYF. The CDR3 DNA sequence: TGTGCCAGCAGCAGACAGGGGGCGTACGAGCAGTACTTC.

This chain connects TRBV4-1 to TRBJ2-3, with 11 nucleotides matching TRBD2. This CDR3 contains 17 residues. V was clipped by 4 bases and J by 0 bases; unmatched bases: 6. CDR1 and CDR2 from the germline V gene are MGHRA and YSYEKL. CDR3 in amino acids: CASSLSSGGISTDTQYF. For the CDR3, the DNA is TGCGCCAGCAGCCTCTCTAGCGGGGGGATTAGCACAGATACGCAGTATTTT.

This clone appeared once. The CDR3 region is CASSMTGAPLEKLFF. The CDR3 nucleotides read TGTGCCAGCAGCATGACAGGCGCCCCTCTCGAAAAACTGTTTTTT. The J gene is TRBJ1-4, the V gene TRBV7-3; tentative D call: TRBD1 (6 bases). Germline values: CDR1 SGHTA, CDR2 FQGTGA. Trimming cost V 5 bases and J 8 bases, with 18 bases left between them. CDR3 size: 15 residues.

The chain joins TRBV5-1 to TRBJ1-2; TRBD1 might be the D (6 bases). The V end was cut by 0 bases, the J end by 4 bases, with 13 bases between. From germline, CDR1 is SGHRS and CDR2 YFSETQ. This CDR3 has 15 residues. The CDR3 sequence is CASSLGTESLYGYTF. CDR3 nucleotide sequence: TGCGCCAGCAGCTTGGGGACAGAGTCTCTCTATGGCTACACCTTC.

The chain recombines TRBV10-3 with TRBJ2-5; D is possibly TRBD1 (5 bases). Trimming removed 2 bases from V and 4 bases from J, with 14 bases in between. This CDR3 has 15 residues. Germline V lookup: CDR1 ENHRY, CDR2 SYGVKD. CDR3 protein: CAISEGIGAVETQYF. The CDR3 bases are TGTGCCATCAGTGAGGGAATAGGGGCCGTAGAGACCCAGTACTTC.

This chain joins TRBV7-9 and TRBJ2-1, with 8 bases aligning to TRBD2. Germline trimming cut 0 bases from V and 8 bases from J; bases unmatched to any gene: 6. Germline CDR1 and CDR2: SEHNR and FQNEAQ (reference sequence). The CDR3 loop spans 15 amino acids. This chain's CDR3 is CASSLAVAGWHEQFF. The CDR3 DNA sequence: TGTGCCAGCAGCTTAGCGGTAGCGGGGTGGCATGAGCAGTTCTTC.

V gene TRBV19 combines with J gene TRBJ2-7; D is perhaps TRBD1 (6 bases). V dropped 5 bases and J dropped 2 bases, with 16 bases sitting between them. The CDR3 length is 15 residues. Germline V gene sequence: CDR1 LNHDA, CDR2 SQIVND (reference sequence). The CDR3 protein is CASSVQTGTPYEQYF. The CDR3 DNA reads as TGTGCCAGTAGTGTTCAAACAGGGACCCCCTACGAGCAGTACTTC.

Only one count was recorded for this clone. This rearrangement joins TRBV6-1 to TRBJ1-2, with TRBD1 as a possible D gene (5 bases). In germline, CDR1 is MNHNS, CDR2 SASEGT. The CDR3 has 11 residues. Trimming took 5 bases from V and 5 from J, leaving 6 bases between them. CDR3 protein: CASSSGYGYTF. CDR3 coding DNA: TGTGCCAGCAGTTCAGGGTATGGCTACACCTTC.

The chain is built from TRBV2 and TRBJ2-6, with 11 bases that match TRBD1. Trimming cost V 1 base and J 4 bases; bases outside gene matches: 3. This CDR3 contains 17 residues. Germline loops: CDR1 SNHLY, CDR2 FYNNEI. Written as DNA, the CDR3 is TGTGCCAGCAGTGAAGGGACAGGGGGCAAGGGGGCCAACGTCCTGACTTTC. It translates to CASSEGTGGKGANVLTF.

The gene calls are TRBV15 and TRBJ1-1; D is ambiguous. Trimming pared 2 bases from V and 4 bases from J, leaving 14 bases between. There are 15 residues in the CDR3. Per the germline V gene, CDR1 is LNHNV and CDR2 is YYDKDF (reference sequence). The CDR3 protein is CATSRWPRDITEAFF. The CDR3 DNA reads TGTGCCACCAGCAGATGGCCGCGGGATATCACTGAAGCTTTCTTT.

V is TRBV4-2 and J is TRBJ1-4; a weak D match, TRBD1 (5 bases). The CDR3 covers 16 residues. Trimming shortened V by 1 base and J by 0 bases, and 9 bases separated the two germline ends. Germline values: CDR1 LGHNA, CDR2 YNFKEQ. This CDR3 reads CASSQATESTNEKLFF. In nucleotides, the CDR3 is TGTGCCAGCAGCCAAGCGACAGAATCAACTAATGAAAAACTGTTTTTT.

V is TRBV10-3 and J is TRBJ1-4; D is undetermined. Germline-derived CDR1 and CDR2 are ENHRY and SYGVKD. There are 13 residues in the CDR3. Trimming stripped 5 bases from V and 8 bases from J, with 12 bases between. The CDR3 nucleotides read TGTGCCATCAGTTGGGCAGATCGCGAAAAACTGTTTTTT. It is translated as CAISWADREKLFF.

The rearrangement links TRBV4-3 to TRBJ1-2; D is possibly TRBD1 (5 bases). V was trimmed by 2 bases and J by 5 bases, leaving 12 bases between them. Germline V gene data show CDR1 as LGHNA and CDR2 as YSLEER. The CDR3 is 14 residues long. For the CDR3, the DNA is TGCGCCAGCAGCCAATCGCAGGGCGCTTATGGCTACACCTTC. Its protein is CASSQSQGAYGYTF.

The rearrangement joins TRBV9 to TRBJ2-7; TRBD2 might be the D (5 bases). There are 15 residues in the CDR3. V dropped 3 bases and J dropped 6 bases, with 19 bases sitting between them. Germline values: CDR1 SGDLS, CDR2 YYNGEE. CDR3 bases: TGTGCCAGCAGCGGCCCGCTCGGTATGGACTCCGAGCAGTACTTC. This sequence encodes CASSGPLGMDSEQYF.

The V gene is TRBV12-5, the J gene TRBJ1-2, with D possibly TRBD1 on 6 matching bases. V was pared by 3 bases and J by 5 bases, with 16 bases between. CDR1 is LGHNT, CDR2 FRNRAP, per germline. The CDR3 has 15 amino acids. The CDR3 loop reads CASGLNREGVYGYTF. The CDR3 bases are TGTGCTAGTGGTTTAAACAGGGAAGGGGTGTATGGCTACACCTTC.

The chain couples TRBV6-1 to TRBJ2-3; D is unclear. CDR1 and CDR2 from the germline V gene are MNHNS and SASEGT. Trimming stripped 6 bases from V and 1 base from J, with 8 bases between. The CDR3 spans 13 residues. The DNA of the CDR3 is TGTGCCAGCAGGTCCAGCGGCACAGATACGCAGTATTTT. It is translated as CASRSSGTDTQYF.

This clone was found once. The V gene is TRBV6-1, the J gene TRBJ1-2; 7 bases match TRBD1. V gave up 3 bases and J gave up 2 bases; unmatched junction bases: 3. This CDR3 has 14 residues. CDR1 is MNHNS and CDR2 is SASEGT in the germline V gene. CDR3 protein: CASSDRQGNYGYTF. The CDR3 DNA sequence: TGTGCCAGCAGTGATCGACAGGGCAACTATGGCTACACCTTC.